These 8 T cell receptor beta chains were all obtained from the same sample, sequenced in a study of CD8 T cells in ankylosing spondylitis. TCRdb reprocessed the 5' RACE reads with MiXCR, giving one entry per CDR3 protein. The sample includes some 250,000 distinct CDR3 sequences, 8% to 9.5% seen only once; the top ten take around 6.8%. The specimen was blood, either unsorted or a sorted T cell fraction (not recorded which). The receptors were gathered from a male donor with ankylosing spondylitis or in good health (not recorded which).

The chain joins TRBV12-3 or TRBV12-4 to TRBJ1-6; 8 nucleotides agree with TRBD1. After removal of 6 bases from V and 6 bases from J, the junction contained 4 bases not matched to a gene. This CDR3 region has 14 residues. The CDR3 loop is CASRPQGVNSPLHF. DNA of the CDR3: TGTGCCAGCAGGCCACAGGGGGTTAATTCACCCCTCCACTTT.

This clonotype showed up many times. The gene calls are TRBV5-1 and TRBJ1-1, with TRBD1 as a possible D gene (5 bases). Trimming removed 3 bases at V and 7 bases at J, with 10 bases between. Germline-derived CDR1 and CDR2 are SGHRS and YFSETQ. The CDR3 has 12 residues. In DNA, the CDR3 is TGCGCCAGCAGCTGGGAGAGGGGTGAAGCTTTCTTT. Its translation is CASSWERGEAFF.

This clonotype was observed many times. This chain uses TRBV20-1 with TRBJ2-3, with 7 bases that match TRBD2. This CDR3 has 12 amino acids. V lost 7 bases, J lost 7 bases, and 8 bases stayed unmatched. Looked up from germline, CDR1 is DFQATT and CDR2 is SNEGSKA (reference sequence). The CDR3 nucleotides read TGCAGTGGGACTAGGTCCGCAAATACGCAGTATTTT. Translating gives CSGTRSANTQYF.

The rearrangement links TRBV19 to TRBJ2-1, with D perhaps assigned TRBD1 or TRBD2 (5 bases each). Germline assignment: CDR1 LNHDA and CDR2 SQIVND (reference sequence). This CDR3 has 15 amino acids. With 1 base removed from V and 4 bases from J, the gap between germline ends came to 11 bases. The CDR3 sequence: CASSIGGTQYNEQFF. The CDR3 coding sequence is TGTGCCAGTAGTATAGGGGGGACCCAGTACAATGAGCAGTTCTTC.

The chain recombines TRBV10-3 with TRBJ1-6; 8 bases are a match to TRBD1. The CDR3 is 14 residues long. J gave up 5 bases and V 8 bases, and 5 bases lay outside the gene matches. Germline CDR1 is ENHRY and CDR2 is SYGVKD. In DNA form, the CDR3 reads TGTGCCATCCGGGGGACAGGAGATAATTCACCCCTCCACTTT. It translates to CAIRGTGDNSPLHF.

This clonotype appeared a few times. V is TRBV7-2 and J is TRBJ2-7; D tentatively reads TRBD1 or TRBD2 (5 bases each). The CDR3 extends over 15 amino acids. Germline CDR1 is SGHTA and CDR2 is FQGNSA. Trimming removed 0 bases from V and 3 bases from J, with 12 bases in between. CDR3 amino acids: CASSLAGTASYEQYF. The CDR3 DNA is TGTGCCAGCAGCTTAGCTGGGACCGCAAGCTACGAGCAGTACTTC.

This clonotype was counted a single time. This sequence joins TRBV7-3 and TRBJ2-5; 9 nucleotides agree with TRBD1. V dropped 4 bases and J dropped 2; count of bases not matched to a gene: 5. This CDR3 has 15 residues. Germline assignment: CDR1 SGHTA and CDR2 FQGTGA. The CDR3 DNA is TGTGCCAGCAGCTCGCCGGGACAGGGACAAGAGACCCAGTACTTC. It is translated as CASSSPGQGQETQYF.

This clonotype showed up many times. This chain joins TRBV5-1 and TRBJ2-2, with 8 bases aligning to TRBD1. There are 19 residues in the CDR3. CDR1 and CDR2 from the germline V gene are SGHRS and YFSETQ. Trimming removed 1 base from V and 4 bases from J; junction bases left unmatched: 15. The CDR3 is CASSLPLDRGVSITGELFF. CDR3 coding DNA: TGCGCCAGCAGCTTGCCGCTCGACAGGGGCGTTAGTATCACCGGGGAGCTGTTTTTT. The variable domain in full, with the rest retrieved from reference TRBV5-1 and TRBJ2-2, is KAGVTQTPRYLIKTRGQQVTLSCSPISGHRSVSWYQQTPGQGLQFLFEYFSETQRNKGNFPGRFSGRQFSNSRSEMNVSTLELGDSALYLCASSLPLDRGVSITGELFFGEGSRLTVL.